This T cell receptor beta chain was observed in a study of blood T cell repertoires in COVID-19. Whole-study context: Donors in the United States, Italy and Spain gave samples during acute or convalescent COVID-19.

Authors' analysis steps: Nucleated cell counts were estimated from reference gene primer amplification. Profiling relied on immunoSEQ multiplex PCR, and the TCRdb table lists in-frame clones only, not all of them. That table gives V, J and clone size, and the DNA gave D and trimming. The profile shows about 210,000 clones, 81% of them singletons. The J segment lost 7 bases and the V segment lost 6 bases, leaving 8 bases of the junction unmatched. The CDR3 loop spans 15 amino acids. Germline V lookup: CDR1 MNHEY, CDR2 SVGEGT. The study recruited people aged roughly 18 to 95 years across approximately 25 US areas.

The clonotype was recovered from a woman aged 45 to 65 with acute COVID-19. The rearrangement joins TRBV6-2 or TRBV6-3 to TRBJ2-1; 11 nucleotides agree with TRBD2. Material: PBMCs or T cells enriched from blood (not recorded which). This CDR3 is CASSPTSGNKNEQFF. The DNA for the CDR3 is TGTGCCAGCAGCCCGACTAGCGGGAACAAAAATGAGCAGTTCTTC.